These 23 T cell receptor beta chains share one sample of origin, sequenced in a study of spatial heterogeneity in lung cancer. TCRdb used MiXCR to reprocess the 5' RACE reads, holding one entry per CDR3 protein. The sample carries some 120,000 distinct CDR3 sequences, 12% recorded once. Stated time point: blood at routine non-recurrence follow-up after resection. Sequencing of whole RNA from tumor, nontumor lung or frozen PBMC involved no sorting. The sequencing here drew on PBMCs, taken at follow-up. The receptors originated from a male donor with early-stage non-small cell lung cancer.

This clonotype was seen ten or more times. The rearrangement links TRBV4-3 to TRBJ2-3; D remains unclear. This CDR3 spans 15 amino acids. Germline CDR1 reads LGHNA; CDR2 reads YSLEER. The V and J ends lost 3 bases and 6 bases respectively, with 16 bases between them. The CDR3 bases are TGCGCCAGCAGCCACGGGCAGGTTTTTGGGGATACGCAGTATTTT. This translates into CASSHGQVFGDTQYF.

This sequence joins TRBV3-1 and TRBJ2-3; 11 bases line up with TRBD2. V was pared by 4 bases and J by 9 bases, with 3 bases of the junction left unmatched. The CDR3 sequence is 13 residues long. Germline CDR1 reads LGHDT; CDR2 reads YNNKEL (reference sequence). The CDR3 reads CASSLAGGRTQYF. CDR3 in DNA: TGTGCCAGCAGCCTAGCGGGGGGGCGGACGCAGTATTTT.

V usage is TRBV9 and J usage is TRBJ2-2, with 10 bases that match TRBD2. The germline V gene has CDR1 SGDLS and CDR2 YYNGEE. CDR3 length: 16 amino acids. V lost 0 bases and J lost 7; bases outside the gene matches: 6. In DNA form, the CDR3 reads TGTGCCAGCAGCGTAGAACCAGCGGGGGGGCACGGGGAGCTGTTTTTT. Translating it yields CASSVEPAGGHGELFF.

The chain links TRBV4-2 to TRBJ2-1; 9 bases match TRBD2. The CDR3 sequence is 17 residues long. CDR1 and CDR2 (germline): LGHNA, YNFKEQ. V was clipped by 1 base and J by 2 bases; unmatched bases: 6. CDR3: CASSQVGRGGPYNEQFF. CDR3 in DNA: TGTGCCAGCAGCCAAGTCGGGCGGGGGGGCCCCTACAATGAGCAGTTCTTC.

This clonotype has more than one count but fewer than ten. The chain carries TRBV28 and TRBJ2-7; D perhaps matches TRBD1 (6 bases). V was clipped by 7 bases and J by 6 bases, with 22 bases between them. The CDR3 covers 15 residues. CDR1 is MDHEN and CDR2 is SYDVKM in the germline V gene. CDR3: CASIEGGGLPGEQYF. CDR3 DNA: TGTGCCAGCATCGAAGGTGGGGGCCTACCGGGCGAGCAGTACTTC. Variable domain in full (rest from reference TRBV28 and TRBJ2-7): DVKVTQSSRYLVKRTGEKVFLECVQDMDHENMFWYRQDPGLGLRLIYFSYDVKMKEKGDIPEGYSVSREKKERFSLILESASTNQTSMYLCASIEGGGLPGEQYFGPGTRLTVT.

This clonotype is medium-sized. The chain couples TRBV10-3 to TRBJ1-5; 7 nucleotides align to TRBD1. Trimming took 2 bases from V and 0 from J; bases not matched to a gene: 1. Germline CDR1 reads ENHRY; CDR2 reads SYGVKD. This CDR3 contains 15 residues. CDR3 nucleotide sequence: TGTGCCATCAGTGAGGGGACAGCTAGCAATCAGCCCCAGCATTTT. Residues: CAISEGTASNQPQHF.

The V call is TRBV20-1, the J call TRBJ2-1; 12 positions match TRBD2. The CDR3 extends over 15 amino acids. CDR1 and CDR2 from the germline V gene are DFQATT and SNEGSKA (reference sequence). J gave up 8 bases and V 3 bases, and 8 bases lay outside the gene matches. The CDR3 DNA is TGCAGTGCTAGGGGGCCGACTAGCGGGGGACATGAGCAGTTCTTC. It yields the protein CSARGPTSGGHEQFF.

V is TRBV6-5 and J is TRBJ1-6; no reliable D call. Germline V gives CDR1 MNHEY, CDR2 SVGAGI. V gave up 1 base and J gave up 7 bases, with 8 bases separating them. This CDR3 comprises 14 residues. CDR3 bases: TGTGCCAGCAGTTACTTGAAGGGAAATTCACCCCTCCACTTT. Amino acid sequence: CASSYLKGNSPLHF.

J is TRBJ2-3 and V is TRBV3-1; 11 positions agree with TRBD2. There are 16 residues in the CDR3. Germline V CDR1 and CDR2: LGHDT, YNNKEL (reference sequence). Trimming removed 4 bases from V and 3 bases from J; junction bases left unmatched: 6. The CDR3, as DNA: TGTGCCAGCAGCCTCCGACTAGCGGGGAAGACAGATACGCAGTATTTT. Protein product: CASSLRLAGKTDTQYF.

There are a few counts of this clonotype. The V gene is TRBV27, the J gene TRBJ1-2; D call uncertain. V dropped 5 bases and J dropped 4 bases, with 5 bases sitting between them. The CDR3 is made up of 11 amino acids. From germline, CDR1 is MNHEY and CDR2 SMNVEV (reference sequence). The CDR3 loop reads CASSASYGYTF. For the CDR3, the DNA is TGTGCCAGCAGTGCTTCCTATGGCTACACCTTC.

This clonotype has more than one count but fewer than ten. The rearrangement joins TRBV5-1 to TRBJ2-7; the D gene could be TRBD1 or TRBD2 (5 bases each). CDR3 size: 17 residues. Germline V gene sequence: CDR1 SGHRS, CDR2 YFSETQ. V lost 0 bases to trimming and J lost 5 bases, with 21 bases between them. The CDR3 DNA reads TGCGCCAGCAGCTTGGCCGGTCGACGCGGGCCAGGGAACGAGCAGTACTTC. Its protein product is CASSLAGRRGPGNEQYF.

The gene calls are TRBV18 and TRBJ2-3; tentatively, D is TRBD2 (5 bases). The germline V and J ends were trimmed by 6 bases and 3 bases, with 16 bases remaining between them. This CDR3 is built from 15 residues. Germline V lookup: CDR1 KGHSH, CDR2 LQKENI. The CDR3 region has the DNA TGTGCCAGCTCTTCCCAGAGGGTGGGGACAGATACGCAGTATTTT. It specifies CASSSQRVGTDTQYF.

The rearrangement joins TRBV5-6 to TRBJ2-7; D possibly corresponds to TRBD1 (6 bases). The CDR3 length is 18 residues. Germline CDR1 and CDR2: SGHDT and YYEEEE. Trimming took off 2 bases at V and 2 bases at J, with 23 bases between the two ends. In nucleotides, the CDR3 is TGTGCCAGCAGCTTAATTTGGTCAGGGGCAGGCAGGACCTACGAGCAGTACTTC. Translation: CASSLIWSGAGRTYEQYF.

The chain joins TRBV15 to TRBJ1-5, with D perhaps matching TRBD1 (5 bases). Looked up from germline, CDR1 is LNHNV and CDR2 is YYDKDF (reference sequence). V gave up 2 bases and J gave up 2 bases, with 10 bases separating them. This CDR3 spans 15 amino acids. The CDR3 nucleotides read TGTGCCACCAGCAGATACTTGGGGGGCAATCAGCCCCAGCATTTT. Translation: CATSRYLGGNQPQHF. Combining the CDR3 with reference TRBV15 and TRBJ1-5 gives the whole variable domain DAMVIQNPRYQVTQFGKPVTLSCSQTLNHNVMYWYQQKSSQAPKLLFHYYDKDFNNEADTPDNFQSRRPNTSFCFLDIRSPGLGDTAMYLCATSRYLGGNQPQHFGDGTRLSIL.

Only a few counts were recorded for this clonotype. The V and J genes are TRBV13 and TRBJ2-5; 7 bases fit TRBD1. This CDR3 has 14 amino acids. The trim removed 5 bases at V and 0 bases at J, leaving 3 bases unmatched. The germline CDR1 and CDR2 sequences are PRHDT and FYEKMQ (reference sequence). Written as DNA, the CDR3 is TGTGCCAGCAGCCAAGGGACAGACCAAGAGACCCAGTACTTC. The encoded protein is CASSQGTDQETQYF.

The table lists this clonotype with many counts. This chain links TRBV7-2 with TRBJ2-7; D is possibly TRBD1 (6 bases). CDR1 SGHTA and CDR2 FQGNSA come from the germline V gene. This CDR3 region has 14 residues. Trimming stripped 2 bases from V and 6 bases from J, with 14 bases between. The CDR3 loop reads CASSLLQGVGEQYF. In DNA, the CDR3 is TGTGCCAGCAGCTTATTACAGGGTGTGGGCGAGCAGTACTTC.

This clonotype was counted ten times or more. The chain combines TRBV12-3 or TRBV12-4 with TRBJ2-7; no definite D call. The CDR3 is 13 residues long. V shed 6 bases and J shed 0 bases, with 9 bases lying between them. The CDR3 spells CASSFSHSYEQYF. Written as DNA, the CDR3 is TGTGCCAGCAGCTTTTCCCACTCCTACGAGCAGTACTTC.

This clonotype was seen a handful of times. The chain links TRBV2 to TRBJ2-5; perhaps TRBD2 as D (6 bases). V was shortened by 5 bases and J by 3 bases, with 19 bases between the two germline ends. Germline V gene lookup returns CDR1 SNHLY and CDR2 FYNNEI. The CDR3 runs 16 residues. The CDR3 region is CASSPARFTGEETQYF. CDR3 bases: TGTGCCAGCAGTCCCGCGAGGTTCACGGGGGAAGAGACCCAGTACTTC.

This clonotype was counted ten times or more. The V and J genes are TRBV2 and TRBJ2-2; D gene ambiguous. The CDR3 has 12 residues. V was shortened by 4 bases and J by 6 bases, with 6 bases between the two germline ends. Germline V gives CDR1 SNHLY, CDR2 FYNNEI. CDR3 DNA: TGTGCCAGCAGTGTAGGCTCCGGGGAGCTGTTTTTT. Protein: CASSVGSGELFF.

J is TRBJ2-5 and V is TRBV20-1; D perhaps matches TRBD1 (6 bases). Germline V gives CDR1 DFQATT, CDR2 SNEGSKA (reference sequence). V was pared by 3 bases and J by 7 bases, with 18 bases between. The CDR3 sequence is 14 residues long. The CDR3: CSARDTYRDGTQYF. The CDR3 DNA reads as TGCAGTGCTAGGGATACTTACAGGGATGGGACCCAGTACTTC.

The rearrangement joins TRBV7-9 to TRBJ2-1; D assignment may be TRBD1 or TRBD2 (6 bases each). The germline V gene has CDR1 SEHNR and CDR2 FQNEAQ (reference sequence). The CDR3 length is 14 residues. V was pared by 5 bases and J by 7 bases, with 15 bases between. The CDR3 coding sequence is TGTGCCAGCAGCGCAGAAGGGGGGAGTAATGAGCAGTTCTTC. Residues: CASSAEGGSNEQFF.

This clonotype was detected ten times or more. The rearrangement uses TRBV12-3 or TRBV12-4 and TRBJ2-7; TRBD2 might be the D (6 bases). This CDR3 contains 11 residues. V was trimmed by 7 bases and J by 7 bases, leaving 11 bases between them. The CDR3 sequence is CASTRGREQYF. CDR3 DNA sequence: TGTGCCAGCACTCGGGGGAGGGAGCAGTACTTC.

This clonotype has a handful of counts. This chain joins TRBV6-2 or TRBV6-3 and TRBJ2-7, with a possible D match to TRBD2 (6 bases). Looked up from germline, CDR1 is MNHEY and CDR2 is SVGEGT. The CDR3 has 15 residues. The ends were cut back, 2 bases at V and 2 bases at J, with 13 bases in the middle. CDR3: CASSYLASAAYEQYF. The CDR3 nucleotides read TGTGCCAGCAGTTACCTGGCTAGCGCTGCCTACGAGCAGTACTTC.